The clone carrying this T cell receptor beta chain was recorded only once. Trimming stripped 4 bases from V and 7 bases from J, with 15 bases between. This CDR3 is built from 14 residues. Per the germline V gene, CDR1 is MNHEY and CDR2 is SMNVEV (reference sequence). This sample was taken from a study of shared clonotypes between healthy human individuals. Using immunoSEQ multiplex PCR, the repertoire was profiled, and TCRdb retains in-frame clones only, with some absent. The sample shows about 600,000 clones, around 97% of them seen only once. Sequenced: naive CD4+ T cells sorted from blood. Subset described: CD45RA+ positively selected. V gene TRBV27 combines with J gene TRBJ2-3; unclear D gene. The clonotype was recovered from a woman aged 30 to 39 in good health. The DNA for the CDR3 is TGTGCCAGCAGTTCTCCTGCCCGCAAGTATACGCAGTATTTT. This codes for CASSSPARKYTQYF.